The 27 T cell receptor beta chains listed next were all sequenced from one sample in a study of cytomegalovirus exposure and HLA in healthy donors. Primers: 60 Vbeta forward and 13 Jbeta reverse. Generated by immunoSEQ multiplex PCR, the TCRdb table keeps only in-frame clones and is missing some. The sample table includes about 60,000 clones. Sequencing was carried out using PBMCs. Receptors were obtained from a woman younger than 35 in good health and CMV-seronegative.

The V call is TRBV15, the J call TRBJ2-2, with D maybe TRBD1 (5 bases). Germline CDR1 is LNHNV and CDR2 is YYDKDF (reference sequence). This CDR3 is 15 amino acids long. Deletions cut 6 bases from V and 2 bases from J, with 13 bases between. The DNA of the CDR3 is TGTGCCACCAGTGCCAGGGTTTCCAACACCGGGGAGCTGTTTTTT. Translated, it gives CATSARVSNTGELFF.

V usage is TRBV19 and J usage is TRBJ1-1, with a tentative D call TRBD1 (5 bases). V was shortened by 3 bases and J by 5 bases, with 10 bases between the two germline ends. Germline CDR1 is LNHDA and CDR2 is SQIVND (reference sequence). The CDR3 loop spans 13 amino acids. Written as DNA, the CDR3 is TGTGCCAGTAGTATCTGGGAGGGGACTGAAGCTTTCTTT. Amino acids: CASSIWEGTEAFF.

V usage is TRBV30 and J usage is TRBJ2-7; D is perhaps TRBD1 (6 bases). Germline assignment: CDR1 GTSNPN and CDR2 SVGIG (reference sequence). There are 11 residues in the CDR3. The V and J ends lost 7 bases and 6 bases respectively, with 13 bases between them. CDR3 protein: CALDSLREQYF. For the CDR3, the DNA is TGTGCCTTGGACAGTCTTCGCGAGCAGTACTTC.

This chain connects TRBV7-2 to TRBJ1-2; no clear D. V was shortened by 5 bases and J by 8 bases, with 12 bases between the two germline ends. The CDR3 contains 12 residues. From germline, CDR1 is SGHTA and CDR2 FQGNSA. Here the CDR3 reads CASSPPNRGYTF. The CDR3 coding sequence is TGTGCCAGCAGCCCACCCAACCGGGGCTACACCTTC.

The V and J genes are TRBV5-6 and TRBJ2-1; 7 bases fit TRBD1. This CDR3 contains 17 residues. J was trimmed by 2 bases and V by 0 bases; bases with no gene match: 8. Germline CDR1 reads SGHDT; CDR2 reads YYEEEE. CDR3 coding DNA: TGTGCCAGCAGCTTGGCCCAGGGGGATCCACCCTACAATGAGCAGTTCTTC. Encoded protein: CASSLAQGDPPYNEQFF.

The chain has TRBV5-1 and TRBJ2-1; 10 bases are a match to TRBD1. This CDR3 contains 15 residues. CDR1 is SGHRS and CDR2 is YFSETQ in the germline V gene. Unmatched junction bases numbered 3, after V lost 4 bases and J lost 2 bases. The CDR3 region has the DNA TGCGCCAGCAGCCAGGGGACAGGGGCCTACAATGAGCAGTTCTTC. Protein sequence: CASSQGTGAYNEQFF.

The DNA for the CDR3 is TGTGCTAGTGGTTTGGTCCGCTCAGCGGGGGAGGAGACCCAGTACTTC. This translates into CASGLVRSAGEETQYF. The J gene is TRBJ2-5, the V gene TRBV12-5; TRBD2 matches 8 bases. CDR3 length equals 16 residues. The V and J ends lost 0 bases and 5 bases, in that order; junction bases with no gene match: 8. CDR1 and CDR2 (germline): LGHNT, FRNRAP.

The rearrangement uses TRBV6-1 and TRBJ2-7, with 9 bases aligning to TRBD2. Unmatched junction bases numbered 0, after V lost 0 bases and J lost 0 bases. Germline V lookup: CDR1 MNHNS, CDR2 SASEGT. This CDR3 contains 15 residues. The CDR3 coding sequence is TGTGCCAGCAGTGAAGCTAGCGGGAGCTCCTACGAGCAGTACTTC. It codes for CASSEASGSSYEQYF.

This chain uses TRBV7-2 with TRBJ1-2; possibly TRBD1 for D (6 bases). Trimming stripped 5 bases from V and 6 bases from J, with 16 bases between. CDR3 length: 14 residues. Germline V lookup: CDR1 SGHTA, CDR2 FQGNSA. The CDR3 is CASSTTRQAHGYTF. In DNA form, the CDR3 reads TGTGCCAGCAGCACAACGCGACAGGCTCATGGCTACACCTTC.

V usage is TRBV30 and J usage is TRBJ1-2, with D possibly matching TRBD1 (5 bases). The V end lost 2 bases, the J end lost 2 bases, and 15 bases lay between the germline ends. This CDR3 comprises 15 residues. Germline V gives CDR1 GTSNPN, CDR2 SVGIG (reference sequence). Here the CDR3 reads CAWSSPQGRNYGYTF. CDR3 coding DNA: TGTGCCTGGAGTTCTCCGCAGGGCCGAAACTATGGCTACACCTTC. Full variable domain (outside the CDR3, taken from reference TRBV30 and TRBJ1-2): SQTIHQWPATLVQPVGSPLSLECTVEGTSNPNLYWYRQAAGRGLQLLFYSVGIGQISSEVPQNLSASRPQDRQFILSSKKLLLSDSGFYLCAWSSPQGRNYGYTFGSGTRLTVV.

The chain recombines TRBV6-4 with TRBJ1-2, with a tentative D call TRBD1 (5 bases). The CDR3 consists of 14 residues. In germline, CDR1 is MRHNA, CDR2 SNTAGT. V lost 6 bases, J lost 0 bases, and 11 bases lay in between. CDR3: CASSPRGTNYGYTF. DNA for the CDR3: TGTGCCAGCAGCCCTAGGGGAACTAACTATGGCTACACCTTC.

The chain links TRBV10-3 to TRBJ2-7, with TRBD1 identical over 10 bases. The CDR3 covers 15 residues. Germline CDR1 is ENHRY and CDR2 is SYGVKD. The V and J ends lost 2 bases and 5 bases, in that order; junction bases with no gene match: 6. CDR3 region: CAISERDRGNHEQYF. The CDR3, as DNA: TGTGCCATCAGTGAGCGGGACAGGGGCAACCACGAGCAGTACTTC.

As DNA, the CDR3 is TGTGCCAGCAGCCAAGATGCGAGCGGGGGGGCCGGAGATACGCAGTATTTT. Its protein product is CASSQDASGGAGDTQYF. The V and J genes are TRBV4-2 and TRBJ2-3; 10 bases map to TRBD2. V lost 0 bases to trimming and J lost 5 bases; unmatched junction nucleotides: 8. The CDR3 spans 17 residues. From germline, CDR1 is LGHNA and CDR2 YNFKEQ.

The rearrangement links TRBV4-1 to TRBJ2-1; 7 bases line up with TRBD2. The V segment lost 1 base and the J segment 2 bases; nucleotides outside the gene matches: 5. This CDR3 has 16 residues. Germline CDR1 reads MGHRA; CDR2 reads YSYEKL. CDR3 loop: CASSQGASGPYNEQFF. The DNA of the CDR3 is TGCGCCAGCAGCCAAGGGGCTAGCGGTCCCTACAATGAGCAGTTCTTC.

The gene calls are TRBV19 and TRBJ1-2; no reliable D call. The CDR3 has 14 amino acids. V shed 1 base and J shed 5 bases, with 11 bases lying between them. In germline, CDR1 is LNHDA, CDR2 SQIVND (reference sequence). CDR3 sequence (DNA): TGTGCCAGTAGTATAGGCCCTCCCGAGTATGGCTACACCTTC. As protein: CASSIGPPEYGYTF.

The gene calls are TRBV19 and TRBJ2-5, with a possible D match to TRBD1 (5 bases). V was clipped by 3 bases and J by 2 bases, with 16 bases between them. Germline lookup yields CDR1 LNHDA and CDR2 SQIVND (reference sequence). The CDR3 is 16 residues long. DNA of the CDR3: TGTGCCAGTAGTATTACGGGCATAGGGGTACAAGAGACCCAGTACTTC. Its translation is CASSITGIGVQETQYF. Combining the CDR3 with reference TRBV19 and TRBJ2-5 gives the whole variable domain DGGITQSPKYLFRKEGQNVTLSCEQNLNHDAMYWYRQDPGQGLRLIYYSQIVNDFQKGDIAEGYSVSREKKESFPLTVTSAQKNPTAFYLCASSITGIGVQETQYFGPGTRLLVL.

The chain carries TRBV4-2 and TRBJ2-1; possible D gene TRBD2, 5 bases. Germline-derived CDR1 and CDR2 are LGHNA and YNFKEQ. The CDR3 is made up of 17 amino acids. V was cut by 0 bases and J by 1 base, with 13 bases left in between. CDR3 residues: CASSQERTGISYNEQFF. The CDR3 DNA sequence: TGTGCCAGCAGCCAAGAACGTACGGGGATTTCCTACAATGAGCAGTTCTTC.

The chain joins TRBV6-1 to TRBJ2-7, with a possible D match to TRBD2 (5 bases). Germline CDR1 MNHNS, CDR2 SASEGT. The V gene lost 3 bases and the J gene lost 7 bases, with 7 bases spanning the gap. The CDR3 is made up of 11 amino acids. DNA of the CDR3: TGTGCCAGCAGTGAGGGAGCGGAGCAGTACTTC. It codes for CASSEGAEQYF.

V is TRBV27 and J is TRBJ2-7; possibly TRBD2 for D (5 bases). Trimming cost V 3 bases and J 5 bases, with 11 bases left between them. The CDR3 extends over 13 amino acids. The germline CDR1 and CDR2 sequences are MNHEY and SMNVEV (reference sequence). The CDR3 region is CASSFASFDEQYF. The DNA of the CDR3 is TGTGCCAGCAGTTTTGCTAGCTTCGACGAGCAGTACTTC.

This rearrangement joins TRBV5-1 to TRBJ2-7; TRBD1 aligns across 10 bases. J gave up 1 base and V 8 bases, and 6 bases lay outside the gene matches. CDR1 and CDR2 (germline): SGHRS, YFSETQ. The CDR3 is made up of 14 amino acids. CDR3 residues: CASRGQGPSYEQYF. The DNA of the CDR3 is TGCGCCAGTAGGGGACAGGGGCCATCCTACGAGCAGTACTTC.

The chain joins TRBV18 to TRBJ2-3; 11 bases agree with TRBD2. CDR1 and CDR2 from the germline V gene are KGHSH and LQKENI. V lost 3 bases to trimming and J lost 6 bases; unmatched junction nucleotides: 11. CDR3 length equals 17 residues. Here the CDR3 reads CASSPIPFSGGVDTQYF. In DNA form, the CDR3 reads TGTGCCAGCTCACCGATACCCTTTAGCGGGGGGGTCGATACGCAGTATTTT.

V is TRBV18 and J is TRBJ1-1; 7 positions match TRBD1. Germline CDR1 KGHSH, CDR2 LQKENI. This CDR3 contains 14 residues. Trimming at V came to 6 bases and at J to 1 base, leaving 5 bases not matched to a gene. CDR3 sequence reads: CASSPDRTNTEAFF. As DNA, the CDR3 is TGTGCCAGCTCGCCGGACAGGACGAACACTGAAGCTTTCTTT.

The V gene is TRBV5-1, the J gene TRBJ1-1, with TRBD1 matching over 7 bases. The germline V gene encodes CDR1 SGHRS and CDR2 YFSETQ. With V trimmed by 4 bases and J by 1 base, 7 bases remained unmatched. The CDR3 has 15 residues. DNA of the CDR3: TGCGCCAGCAGCCTAAGGACAGGTCAGAACACTGAAGCTTTCTTT. Amino acids: CASSLRTGQNTEAFF.

This CDR3 is CASSPGGGSDQPQHF. As DNA, the CDR3 is TGTGCCAGCAGCCCGGGAGGAGGGTCCGATCAGCCCCAGCATTTT. The gene calls are TRBV5-5 and TRBJ1-5, with unresolved D. Germline CDR1 SGHKS, CDR2 YYEKEE (reference sequence). The CDR3 runs 15 residues. V was pared by 4 bases and J by 5 bases, with 16 bases between.

The gene calls are TRBV5-1 and TRBJ1-2; TRBD1 agrees at 8 bases. V dropped 4 bases and J dropped 4; count of bases not matched to a gene: 9. CDR1 and CDR2 (germline): SGHRS, YFSETQ. The CDR3 runs 15 residues. CDR3 DNA: TGCGCCAGCAGCCTAAAGACAGGGGATGGCTATGGCTACACCTTC. This translates into CASSLKTGDGYGYTF.

The CDR3 here is CSVGRQGLADTQYF. CDR3 DNA: TGCAGCGTAGGAAGACAGGGGCTAGCAGATACGCAGTATTTT. The rearrangement uses TRBV29-1 and TRBJ2-3; TRBD1 matches at 8 bases. The germline gives CDR1 SQVTM, CDR2 ANQGSEA. CDR3 length: 14 amino acids. V dropped 6 bases and J dropped 4; count of bases not matched to a gene: 9.

The chain employs TRBV5-1 and TRBJ1-3; D gene unclear. Germline V gene sequence: CDR1 SGHRS, CDR2 YFSETQ. Trimming removed 0 bases at V and 3 bases at J, with 7 bases between. The CDR3 loop spans 14 amino acids. The CDR3 is CASSLGAVGNTIYF. DNA for the CDR3: TGCGCCAGCAGCTTGGGGGCAGTTGGAAACACCATATATTTT.